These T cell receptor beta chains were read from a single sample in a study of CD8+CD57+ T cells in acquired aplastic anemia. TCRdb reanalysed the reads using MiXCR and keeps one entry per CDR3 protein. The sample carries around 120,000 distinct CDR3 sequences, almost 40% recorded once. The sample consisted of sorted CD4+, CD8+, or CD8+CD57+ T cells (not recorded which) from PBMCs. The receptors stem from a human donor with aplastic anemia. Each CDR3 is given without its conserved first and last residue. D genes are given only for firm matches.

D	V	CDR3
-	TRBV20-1	SAAPGQNIQY
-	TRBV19	ASSIDGLSTDTQY
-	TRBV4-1	ASSQDTGNSIAKNIQY
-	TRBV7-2	ASSSGWGEKLF
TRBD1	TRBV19	ASSPLRGAQGDQPQH
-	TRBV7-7	ASSLSRFSGNTIY
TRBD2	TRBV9	ASSVAASGGQETQY
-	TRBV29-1	SVVDTANYGYT
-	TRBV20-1	SAFQANEQF
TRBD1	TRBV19	ASSKTGTGANQPQH
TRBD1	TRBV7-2	ASSFGQGNQPQH
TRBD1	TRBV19	ASSVGTGWDSPLH
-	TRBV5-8	ASSPFNQPQH
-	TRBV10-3	AIGESRLGAVYGYT
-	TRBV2	ASSTVVRNQPQH
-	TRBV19	ASRGTGGSPLH
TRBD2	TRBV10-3	ATRTSGNEQF
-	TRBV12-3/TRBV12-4	ASSDRLVDSSETQY
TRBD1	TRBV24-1	ATSDSHRGANYGYT
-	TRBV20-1	SARETGRATNEKLF
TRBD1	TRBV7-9	ARQGLNTEAF
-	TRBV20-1	SATSVDIRETQY
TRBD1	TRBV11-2	ASSPPGQALCNSPLH
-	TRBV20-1	SAMGDIQY
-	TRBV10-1	ASSEMGVYGYT
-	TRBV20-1	SAREEGREQY
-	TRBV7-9	ASSSPPSAAEAF
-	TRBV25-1	ASSDRGARSYEQY
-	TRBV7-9	ASIFSDTQY
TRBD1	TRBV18	ASSPSGTGGNSPLH
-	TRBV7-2	ASSLVGHYNEKLC
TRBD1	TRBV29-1	SAGQGTYEQY
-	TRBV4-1	ASSQESGRTEAF
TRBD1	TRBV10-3	AISERDRVVGDTEAF
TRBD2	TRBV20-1	SARPLGGGAGETQY
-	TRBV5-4	ASSLEPNRPDYGYT
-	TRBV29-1	SVAQGNEKLF